These 21 T cell receptor beta chains were sequenced from one sample in a study of T-cell memory formation after mild COVID-19. A single record per CDR3 protein comes from TCRdb applying MiXCR to the 5' RACE reads. The sample contains 350,000 to 400,000 distinct CDR3 sequences, 20% to 25% of which appear only once. The sequencing sample was made of PBMCs or a T cell subset sorted from them (not recorded which). The receptors were gathered from an adult woman who had mild COVID-19 (a few samples of this study predate the infection). Cell type and time point are not known.

The chain is built from TRBV18 and TRBJ1-1, with TRBD1 as a possible D gene (5 bases). This CDR3 is built from 13 residues. The V gene lost 3 bases and the J gene lost 8 bases, with 13 bases spanning the gap. Per germline, CDR1 KGHSH and CDR2 LQKENI. In nucleotides, the CDR3 is TGTGCCAGCTCACCTACAGGAGGCGCCGAAGCTTTCTTT. Translated, it gives CASSPTGGAEAFF.

The genes are TRBV5-1 and TRBJ1-2; TRBD1 matches 7 bases. The CDR3 length is 15 residues. Germline CDR1 and CDR2: SGHRS and YFSETQ. After removal of 4 bases from V and 5 bases from J, the junction contained 11 bases not matched to a gene. CDR3 residues: CASSAGPGQAYGYTF. Written as DNA, the CDR3 is TGCGCCAGCAGCGCGGGGCCCGGACAGGCGTATGGCTACACCTTC. Full variable domain (outside the CDR3, taken from reference TRBV5-1 and TRBJ1-2): KAGVTQTPRYLIKTRGQQVTLSCSPISGHRSVSWYQQTPGQGLQFLFEYFSETQRNKGNFPGRFSGRQFSNSRSEMNVSTLELGDSALYLCASSAGPGQAYGYTFGSGTRLTVV.

The chain recombines TRBV25-1 with TRBJ2-3, with TRBD2 as a possible D gene (6 bases). Germline-derived CDR1 and CDR2 are MGHDK and SYGVNS. V was shortened by 5 bases and J by 6 bases, with 15 bases between the two germline ends. This CDR3 has 14 amino acids. In DNA form, the CDR3 reads TGTGCCAGCAGTAAGGGGACTGCGCTTGATACGCAGTATTTT. Translating it yields CASSKGTALDTQYF.

There are many counts of this clonotype. The gene calls are TRBV6-6 and TRBJ2-7; D unclear. V was shortened by 2 bases and J by 4 bases, with 9 bases between the two germline ends. Germline-derived CDR1 and CDR2 are MNHNY and SVGAGI (reference sequence). The CDR3 extends over 13 amino acids. The CDR3 DNA follows: TGTGCCAGCAGTTACGAGTGGATGTACGAGCAGTACTTC. This sequence encodes CASSYEWMYEQYF.

This clonotype was found a few times. The rearrangement uses TRBV6-6 and TRBJ2-3; 11 bases match TRBD2. V shed 7 bases, J shed 5 bases, and the junction held 11 bases outside the gene matches. The germline CDR1 and CDR2 sequences are MNHNY and SVGAGI (reference sequence). The length of the CDR3 is 16 residues. The CDR3 spells CASKLSGRARGDTQYF. In DNA form, the CDR3 reads TGTGCCAGCAAACTTAGCGGGAGGGCCCGGGGAGATACGCAGTATTTT.

The V call is TRBV27, the J call TRBJ2-7; 7 bases are shared with TRBD1. The CDR3 is made up of 14 amino acids. Germline trimming cut 4 bases from V and 3 bases from J; bases unmatched to any gene: 6. Germline V lookup: CDR1 MNHEY, CDR2 SMNVEV (reference sequence). CDR3 loop: CASSYRGQIYEQYF. CDR3 bases: TGTGCCAGCAGTTATCGGGGACAGATCTACGAGCAGTACTTC.

The chain carries TRBV6-4 and TRBJ2-4; unclear D gene. Germline V lookup: CDR1 MRHNA, CDR2 SNTAGT. The CDR3 sequence is 16 residues long. Trimming shortened V by 0 bases and J by 1 base, and 10 bases separated the two germline ends. The CDR3 nucleotides are TGTGCCAGCAGTGACTCGAGCCTGACTGCCAAAAACATTCAGTACTTC. Encoded protein: CASSDSSLTAKNIQYF.

This clonotype has a handful of counts. The V call is TRBV4-2, the J call TRBJ2-7; 8 nucleotides align to TRBD1. CDR3 length equals 14 residues. Germline V gene sequence: CDR1 LGHNA, CDR2 YNFKEQ. V trimming: 4 bases; J trimming: 2 bases; junction bases outside the gene matches: 4. The CDR3: CASSPDRATYEQYF. The CDR3 bases are TGTGCCAGCAGCCCGGACAGGGCCACCTACGAGCAGTACTTC.

The table lists this clonotype with a few counts. The gene calls are TRBV18 and TRBJ2-5; 8 bases are shared with TRBD1. From germline, CDR1 is KGHSH and CDR2 LQKENI. The J segment lost 7 bases and the V segment lost 4 bases, leaving 5 bases of the junction unmatched. The length of the CDR3 is 13 residues. Written as DNA, the CDR3 is TGTGCCAGCTCACTGGACAGGGACGGGACCCAGTACTTC. Residues: CASSLDRDGTQYF.

This chain connects TRBV5-1 to TRBJ2-2, with 8 bases identical to TRBD1. V trimming: 4 bases; J trimming: 4 bases; junction bases outside the gene matches: 3. Germline V lookup: CDR1 SGHRS, CDR2 YFSETQ. This CDR3 spans 14 amino acids. This CDR3 is CASSQTGGTGELFF. CDR3 sequence (DNA): TGCGCCAGCAGCCAAACAGGGGGCACCGGGGAGCTGTTTTTT.

This clonotype was counted only a few times. The chain couples TRBV12-3 or TRBV12-4 to TRBJ1-5; 7 bases match TRBD1. The CDR3 extends over 15 amino acids. Trimming at V came to 5 bases and at J to 9 bases, leaving 13 bases not matched to a gene. Written as DNA, the CDR3 is TGTGCCAGCAGTCGCGCCGACAGGGAAAGCTCGCCCCAGCATTTT. This gives the protein CASSRADRESSPQHF.

This CDR3 is CASSLARGAAPYNEQFF. DNA of the CDR3: TGTGCCAGCAGCTTAGCTCGCGGAGCGGCGCCGTACAATGAGCAGTTCTTC. V is TRBV7-2 and J is TRBJ2-1, with D perhaps TRBD2 (5 bases). The CDR3 is 17 amino acids. V shed 0 bases and J shed 4 bases, with 16 bases lying between them. Germline V gene lookup returns CDR1 SGHTA and CDR2 FQGNSA.

The gene calls are TRBV6-5 and TRBJ1-5; maybe TRBD1 (5 bases). CDR1 and CDR2 (germline): MNHEY, SVGAGI. Trimming took off 5 bases at V and 10 bases at J, with 15 bases between the two ends. The CDR3 runs 13 residues. The CDR3 DNA reads TGTGCCAGCAGTCTCACTCAAAGGGACCCCCAGCATTTT. Translated: CASSLTQRDPQHF.

The J gene is TRBJ1-2, the V gene TRBV6-2 or TRBV6-3, with unresolved D. V lost 1 base, J lost 2 bases, and 11 bases lay in between. Germline CDR1 reads MNHEY; CDR2 reads SVGEGT. CDR3 length: 15 amino acids. The CDR3 region is CASSYYKEKNYGYTF. The CDR3 DNA follows: TGTGCCAGCAGTTACTATAAAGAGAAAAACTATGGCTACACCTTC.

This clonotype was seen more than once but under ten times. The chain couples TRBV7-2 to TRBJ2-1; TRBD1 or TRBD2 may be the D gene (6 bases each). The CDR3 is 16 amino acids. Trimming shortened V by 5 bases and J by 3 bases, and 17 bases separated the two germline ends. From germline, CDR1 is SGHTA and CDR2 FQGNSA. The CDR3 region has the DNA TGTGCCAGCAGCCCGAGCGGGCAGGGGCTCTACAATGAGCAGTTCTTC. This sequence encodes CASSPSGQGLYNEQFF.

This clonotype has just a few counts. This chain links TRBV29-1 with TRBJ2-7; D possibly matches TRBD1 or TRBD2 (5 bases each). This CDR3 has 14 residues. The germline V gene encodes CDR1 SQVTM and CDR2 ANQGSEA. Trimming took 5 bases from V and 0 from J, leaving 14 bases between them. The CDR3 loop reads CSVWAAGSSYEQYF. CDR3 in DNA: TGCAGCGTTTGGGCGGCAGGGAGCTCCTACGAGCAGTACTTC.

This clonotype was recorded many times. This chain connects TRBV7-9 to TRBJ2-5; D is unclear. The germline V gene has CDR1 SEHNR and CDR2 FQNEAQ (reference sequence). This CDR3 has 12 amino acids. V was clipped by 5 bases and J by 5 bases, with 9 bases between them. This chain's CDR3 is CASSPVGETQYF. The DNA of the CDR3 is TGTGCCAGCAGCCCCGTGGGTGAGACCCAGTACTTC.

This clonotype showed up just a few times. The genes are TRBV6-1 and TRBJ2-1; TRBD1 might be the D (5 bases). The germline V gene has CDR1 MNHNS and CDR2 SASEGT. V was cut by 3 bases and J by 6 bases, with 21 bases left in between. The CDR3 loop spans 17 amino acids. The CDR3 reads CASSEGTSTGRFNEQFF. CDR3 DNA: TGTGCCAGCAGTGAGGGAACTTCCACAGGAAGATTCAATGAGCAGTTCTTC.

The genes are TRBV7-3 and TRBJ2-1; 7 positions agree with TRBD2. This CDR3 region has 15 residues. Germline V gene data show CDR1 as SGHTA and CDR2 as FQGTGA. V dropped 5 bases and J dropped 3; count of bases not matched to a gene: 7. CDR3 DNA: TGTGCCAGCAGCACTGCCGGGACTAACTACAATGAGCAGTTCTTC. Amino acids: CASSTAGTNYNEQFF.

This clonotype was counted a few times. The rearrangement uses TRBV14 and TRBJ2-4, with D perhaps matching TRBD1 or TRBD2 (6 bases each). The V gene's germline CDR1 is SGHDN and CDR2 FVKESK. The CDR3 runs 17 residues. The V end was cut by 0 bases, the J end by 4 bases, with 16 bases between. The CDR3 spells CASSQDGGALFKNIQYF. The CDR3 DNA is TGTGCCAGCAGCCAAGACGGGGGCGCCTTGTTTAAAAACATTCAGTACTTC.

The rearrangement joins TRBV11-3 to TRBJ2-1, with D perhaps given as TRBD1 or TRBD2 (5 bases each). The V end lost 1 base, the J end lost 8 bases, and 18 bases lay between the germline ends. Germline V gives CDR1 SGHNT, CDR2 YENEEA. This CDR3 is built from 16 residues. The CDR3 spells CASSLAPGPLEDEQFF. CDR3 DNA: TGTGCCAGCAGCTTAGCTCCGGGACCCCTGGAGGATGAGCAGTTCTTC. Using reference TRBV11-3 and TRBJ2-1 for the parts outside the CDR3, the full variable domain is EAGVVQSPRYKIIEKKQPVAFWCNPISGHNTLYWYLQNLGQGPELLIRYENEEAVDDSQLPKDRFSAERLKGVDSTLKIQPAELGDSAVYLCASSLAPGPLEDEQFFGPGTRLTVL.